The T cell receptor beta chain described here comes from a study of blood T cells in healthy people across ages (dated by TCRdb to between 2015 and 2017). About the investigation overall: In model experiments, roughly one uniquely barcoded TCR beta cDNA molecule per two T cells was captured by template switching. To avoid experimental bias, donors of different ages were distributed randomly across sequencing lanes. Two additional independent replicas of 1 million unique cDNA reads from the same blood draw were analyzed for two donors (one aged 18 to 29 and one aged 80 or older). Four age groups were formed from the donors: young (average about 15 years), middle-aged (around 41), aged (over 55) and long-lived (around 82). Using deep sequencing normalized with unique cDNA molecular identifiers, the study measured how TCR beta repertoire diversity changes with age. The study at large found these results: The long-lived group showed more naive CD4+ T cells, fewer expanded clones and increased TCR diversity than the aged group, suggesting age selection. Because profiling used bulk unsorted PBMCs, naive and antigen-experienced compartments could not be compared conclusively. There was a strong correlation between observed TCR beta diversity and the percentage of naive T cells measured by flow cytometry. Estimates of total diversity based on one million sequenced T cells were considered lower bounds and underestimates. Observed TCR beta diversity per million T cells fell roughly linearly with age, and a significant reduction was already apparent by age roughly 40. The CMV infection status of donors was not known, potentially confounding age-related changes in expanded clonotypes.

Library preparation used 5' RACE. TCRdb lists the instrument as Illumina HiSeq 2500. A second PCR of about 7 to 12 cycles was run with a J-beta primer mix and a sample-barcoded 5' primer. Each TCR beta cDNA molecule received a unique molecular identifier from a template-switch 5' adaptor carrying 12 random nucleotides. Each sample yielded at least 3 million CDR3-containing paired-end reads. All of the RNA was converted into first-strand cDNA using the Mint cDNA synthesis kit, with a TRBC-specific oligonucleotide serving as the primer. Following uracil-DNA glycosylase treatment, all cDNA underwent a first 18-cycle PCR with the universal primers M1SS and BC2_uni_R. On the study's bioinformatics: Each sample was normalized by randomly selecting 1 million high-quality reads, each carrying a distinct molecular identifier. Instead of being binned into consensus sequences, reads that shared molecular identifiers were thrown out. MiTCR, run with a Q25 quality threshold and the strictest error-elimination algorithm, handled CDR3 identification, clonotype clustering and error correction. A nonparametric unseen species model using Euler transformation provided a lower-bound estimate of total TCR beta diversity. TCRdb itself trimmed the public reads at Q25 with fastp, ran MiXCR and retained productive beta chains. CDR3 protein duplicates are merged, each entry listing the most common genes and DNA. TCRdb, rather than the study authors, made the V and J calls. The sample records about 800,000 distinct CDR3 sequences, around 45% of which are singletons. Of the sample, 15% to 20% is held by the ten largest clones.

Systemically healthy Caucasian individuals from Russia, 35 to 50 in total and aged about 6 to 100 years, were included as donors. Ten milliliters of peripheral blood were drawn from each donor into EDTA-treated Vacutainer tubes. Ficoll-Paque density-gradient centrifugation was used to isolate PBMCs, with at least 6.5 million obtained per sample. Trizol reagent was used to extract total RNA from PBMCs, with at least 5.5 micrograms per sample. The percentages of naive CD45RAhigh/CD27high T cells were determined by flow cytometry on a PBMC aliquot from every donor. About this clonotype: The specificity of this receptor is unknown. One base away there is no much larger clone; base qualities are not given.

Per the germline V gene (reference sequence), SGHAT is the CDR1 and FQDESV is the CDR2. The CDR3 sequence holds 15 residues, the cysteine and phenylalanine included. The DNA shown is the 45-base CDR3, in frame from base 1. The junction shows trimming of 5 bases on V and 7 bases on J, plus 20 bases between the germline ends. The rearranged segments are TRBV11-1 and TRBJ2-5; the D gene is unclear. The source material was blood. This TCR was sampled from an elderly man in good health. The bases are TGTGCCAGCAGCCCCAGAATCGGACCTTTGCGGACCCAGTACTTC. Translated, it gives CASSPRIGPLRTQYF. Full variable domain (CDR3 extended with the reference TRBV11-1 and TRBJ2-5 proteins): EAEVAQSPRYKITEKSQAVAFWCDPISGHATLYWYRQILGQGPELLVQFQDESVVDDSQLPKDRFSAERLKGVDSTLKIQPAELGDSAMYLCASSPRIGPLRTQYFGPGTRLLVL.